These T cell receptor beta chains were read from a single sample in a study of blood T cell repertoires in COVID-19. Clones were sequenced by immunoSEQ multiplex PCR, and TCRdb holds only the in-frame ones, with some missing. This table has approximately 12,000 clones, approximately 86% appearing once. Sequencing was carried out using peripheral blood. All receptors derive from a human donor in a cohort sampled during active COVID-19. The CDR3 runs from the conserved cysteine through the conserved F or W. D genes are given only for firm matches. Some rows have no size entry. The others give once, few or many, or a class for an expanded clone.

J gene | clone size | V gene | D gene | CDR3 protein | CDR3 DNA
TRBJ1-4 | NA | TRBV30 | NA | CAWSVRENRGKLFF | TGTGCCTGGAGTGTCAGGGAAAATCGCGGAAAACTGTTTTTT
TRBJ1-1 | NA | TRBV28 | NA | CASSLTADFEAFF | TGTGCCAGCAGTTTGACGGCGGACTTTGAAGCTTTCTTT
TRBJ2-5 | NA | TRBV5-6 | NA | CASSLISDQETQYF | TGTGCCAGCAGCTTGATATCAGACCAAGAGACCCAGTACTTC
TRBJ1-2 | few | TRBV6-5 | TRBD1 | CASRRQGRVYGYTF | TGTGCCAGCAGACGACAGGGTAGAGTCTATGGCTACACCTTC
TRBJ1-2 | NA | TRBV12-3/TRBV12-4 | TRBD1 | CASRGTENYGYTF | TGTGCCAGCAGGGGGACAGAAAACTATGGCTACACCTTC
TRBJ2-1 | NA | TRBV5-1 | TRBD1 | CASSPNRGQGNEQFF | TGCGCCAGCAGCCCCAACAGGGGGCAAGGAAATGAGCAGTTCTTC
TRBJ2-7 | NA | TRBV11-2 | NA | CASSLFGGNYEQYF | TGTGCCAGCAGCTTATTCGGGGGAAACTACGAGCAGTACTTC
TRBJ1-5 | NA | TRBV2 | NA | CASSGQPNQPQHF | TGTGCCAGCAGTGGACAGCCCAATCAGCCCCAGCATTTT
TRBJ2-7 | NA | TRBV4-3 | NA | CASSQASSHRYEQYF | TGCGCCAGCAGCCAAGCCTCTAGTCACCGCTACGAGCAGTACTTC
TRBJ1-1 | NA | TRBV18 | NA | CASSPPAGMNTEAFF | TGTGCCAGCTCACCACCGGCGGGGATGAACACTGAAGCTTTCTTT
TRBJ2-7 | NA | TRBV2 | TRBD1 | CASAPSRDRGYEQYF | TGTGCCAGCGCCCCCTCCAGGGACAGGGGATACGAGCAGTACTTC
TRBJ2-3 | NA | TRBV5-6 | NA | CASSLTRADTQYF | TGTGCCAGCAGCTTGACCAGGGCAGATACGCAGTATTTT
TRBJ1-3 | NA | TRBV7-9 | NA | CASSSRRSGNTIYF | TGTGCCAGCAGCTCCCGTCGCTCTGGAAACACCATATATTTT
TRBJ2-1 | NA | TRBV7-9 | TRBD1 | CASRSGTDGTNNEQFF | TGTGCCAGCAGGTCAGGGACAGACGGGACCAACAATGAGCAGTTCTTC
TRBJ1-1 | once | TRBV7-9 | NA | CASSSLRGDTEAFF | TGTGCCAGCAGCTCGCTAAGAGGTGATACTGAAGCTTTCTTT
TRBJ2-7 | NA | TRBV7-2 | NA | CASSFQTRVYEQYF | TGTGCCAGCAGCTTCCAGACAAGAGTCTACGAGCAGTACTTC
TRBJ1-2 | NA | TRBV7-2 | NA | CASSLGTRTYGYTF | TGTGCCAGCAGCCTCGGGACACGGACTTATGGCTACACCTTC
TRBJ2-3 | few | TRBV2 | NA | CASSADGLPTDTQYF | TGTGCCAGCAGTGCTGACGGACTACCCACAGATACGCAGTATTTT
TRBJ1-5 | NA | TRBV6-2/TRBV6-3 | NA | CASSYRGFGQPQHF | TGTGCCAGCAGTTACAGGGGATTCGGACAGCCCCAGCATTTT
TRBJ2-2 | NA | TRBV6-6 | NA | CASRSLREITGELFF | TGTGCCAGCAGGTCTCTCCGGGAAATTACCGGGGAGCTGTTTTTT
TRBJ2-2 | once | TRBV7-2 | TRBD2 | CASSSGGAQTGELFF | TGTGCCAGCAGTAGCGGGGGGGCGCAAACCGGGGAGCTGTTTTTT
TRBJ2-1 | NA | TRBV19 | TRBD2 | CASSRTSVNEQFF | TGTGCCAGTAGCCGGACTAGCGTTAATGAGCAGTTCTTC
TRBJ2-5 | NA | TRBV5-4 | TRBD2 | CASSLSGGAETQYF | TGTGCCAGCAGCCTTAGCGGGGGGGCGGAGACCCAGTACTTC
TRBJ2-5 | few | TRBV11-2 | NA | CASSRGPYQETQYF | TGTGCCAGCAGCCGAGGGCCCTACCAAGAGACCCAGTACTTC
TRBJ1-5 | NA | TRBV19 | TRBD1 | CASSTTDRVNQPQHF | TGTGCCAGTAGTACAACAGACAGGGTCAATCAGCCCCAGCATTTT
TRBJ1-2 | NA | TRBV19 | NA | CASSMDSALSLNYGYTF | TGTGCCAGTAGTATGGACAGCGCGCTTTCCCTTAACTATGGCTACACCTTC
TRBJ1-2 | NA | TRBV4-1 | TRBD1 | CASSHTRQGRMHGYTF | TGCGCCAGCAGCCATACTCGACAGGGGAGAATGCATGGCTACACCTTC
TRBJ2-1 | once | TRBV10-2 | NA | CASSGTGRVNEQFF | TGCGCCAGCAGTGGGACAGGGAGGGTCAATGAGCAGTTCTTC
TRBJ1-6 | NA | TRBV25-1 | TRBD1 | CASRFGQGQSPLHF | TGTGCCAGCAGATTCGGACAGGGGCAATCACCCCTCCACTTT
TRBJ2-7 | NA | TRBV27 | TRBD2 | CASSFWRASGTYEQYF | TGTGCCAGCAGTTTCTGGCGGGCTAGCGGAACCTACGAGCAGTACTTC
TRBJ2-3 | once | TRBV7-9 | TRBD2 | CASRRGGTSVGTDTQYF | TGTGCCAGCAGGCGCGGGGGGACTAGCGTTGGCACAGATACGCAGTATTTT
TRBJ1-1 | NA | TRBV7-3 | TRBD1 | CASSLKGPGQPSTEAFF | TGTGCCAGCAGCTTAAAAGGACCGGGACAGCCATCCACTGAAGCTTTCTTT
TRBJ2-5 | NA | TRBV28 | NA | CASSQQGGVETQYF | TGTGCCAGCAGTCAACAGGGGGGGGTAGAGACCCAGTACTTC